This TCR beta chain was found in a study of blood T cells in healthy people across ages. On this clonotype itself: The junction departs from germline at one end; a sequencing error may be responsible.

The CDR3 consists of 15 residues. From germline, CDR1 is MNHEY and CDR2 SMNVEV (reference sequence). Using a J-beta primer mix together with a sample-barcoded 5' primer, a second PCR was run for about 6 to 11 cycles. TCRdb itself ran the 5' RACE reads through MiXCR, one entry per CDR3 protein. In the table there are about 1.5 million distinct CDR3 sequences, under 55% of which are singletons. Sequencing input: blood. The receptor comes from a woman aged 18-29 years in good health. The chain couples TRBV27 to TRBJ2-1; perhaps TRBD1 as D (5 bases). The DNA for the CDR3 is TGTGCCAGTAGTTTCTCCGGCTGGGGCCGTAATGAGCAGTTCTTC. Protein: CASSFSGWGRNEQFF.